These 27 T cell receptor beta chains were sequenced from one sample in a study of T cells in Graves' hyperthyroidism and ophthalmopathy. Template material for amplifying TCR beta CDR3 regions consisted of RNA transcripts. First-round RT-PCR with HTBI primers amplified the TCR CDR3 region. TCRdb recomputed calls from the multiplex PCR reads with MiXCR, one row per CDR3 protein. Among some 600,000 distinct CDR3 sequences listed, approximately 15% were seen once. Source material: blood. These receptors all come from a woman in her thirties with Graves' hyperthyroidism that later progressed to Graves' ophthalmopathy.

In this sample, this clonotype turned up many times. J is TRBJ2-7 and V is TRBV20-1; the D gene could be TRBD1 or TRBD2 (5 bases each). The ends were cut back, 6 bases at V and 0 bases at J, with 15 bases in the middle. The germline V gene has CDR1 DFQATT and CDR2 SNEGSKA (reference sequence). The length of the CDR3 is 14 residues. CDR3 nucleotides: TGCAGTGCCCCATCGTCAGGGAGCTCCTACGAGCAGTACTTC. Its protein is CSAPSSGSSYEQYF.

V is TRBV20-1 and J is TRBJ1-5, with 7 bases lining up with TRBD1. The CDR3 covers 15 residues. Germline CDR1 is DFQATT and CDR2 is SNEGSKA (reference sequence). V lost 6 bases, J lost 0 bases, and 8 bases stayed unmatched. DNA of the CDR3: TGCAGTGCGCCGGGACAGTTTATTAGCAATCAGCCCCAGCATTTT. It encodes CSAPGQFISNQPQHF.

This clonotype was recorded many times. The rearrangement joins TRBV2 to TRBJ2-2, with D possibly being TRBD1 or TRBD2 (5 bases each). The germline CDR1 and CDR2 sequences are SNHLY and FYNNEI. Deletions cut 6 bases from V and 5 bases from J, with 10 bases between. This CDR3 has 13 amino acids. The CDR3, as DNA: TGTGCCAGCAGCAAGGGGACGACCGGGGAGCTGTTTTTT. This gives the protein CASSKGTTGELFF.

The V gene is TRBV24-1, the J gene TRBJ2-5, with 7 positions matching TRBD2. CDR3 length: 14 amino acids. The trim removed 4 bases at V and 5 bases at J, leaving 6 bases unmatched. Per the germline V gene, CDR1 is KGHDR and CDR2 is SFDVKD. The CDR3: CATSDPTSLETQYF. The DNA of the CDR3 is TGTGCCACCAGTGACCCGACTAGCCTGGAGACCCAGTACTTC.

This clonotype was counted only a few times. The chain uses TRBV6-1 and TRBJ2-7, with 8 bases that match TRBD2. The ends lost 6 bases at V and 3 bases at J; junction bases unmatched: 7. The CDR3 runs 14 residues. The germline gives CDR1 MNHNS, CDR2 SASEGT. CDR3 loop: CASSREGSIYEQYF. The CDR3 DNA sequence: TGTGCCAGCAGCCGGGAGGGATCTATCTACGAGCAGTACTTC.

This clonotype was detected ten times or more. The rearrangement uses TRBV28 and TRBJ2-5; tentatively, D is TRBD1 (6 bases). Germline CDR1 MDHEN, CDR2 SYDVKM. Trimming took 5 bases from V and 5 from J, leaving 21 bases between them. CDR3 length equals 16 residues. The CDR3 loop is CASSAPMWGRGETQYF. CDR3 DNA: TGTGCCAGCAGTGCCCCCATGTGGGGAAGGGGGGAGACCCAGTACTTC.

The sample holds many counts of this clonotype. The CDR3 loop reads CAISISGRVTEAFF. The CDR3 DNA follows: TGTGCCATCAGTATAAGTGGCAGGGTTACTGAAGCTTTCTTT. The rearrangement links TRBV10-3 to TRBJ1-1; TRBD1 might be the D (5 bases). The germline gives CDR1 ENHRY, CDR2 SYGVKD. The V end lost 5 bases, the J end lost 5 bases, and 15 bases lay between the germline ends. The CDR3 extends over 14 amino acids.

The chain combines TRBV13 with TRBJ1-5, with unresolved D. V gave up 0 bases and J gave up 7 bases, with 10 bases separating them. Germline lookup yields CDR1 PRHDT and CDR2 FYEKMQ (reference sequence). The CDR3 is 14 amino acids. CDR3 DNA sequence: TGTGCCAGCAGCTTAGGCCTCGGGAGGCAGCCCCAGCATTTT. Translating gives CASSLGLGRQPQHF.

This clonotype was seen just once. A much more abundant neighbour one base away suggests this may be a read error. This chain links TRBV7-2 with TRBJ2-5, with D tentatively TRBD2 (6 bases). Germline V lookup: CDR1 SGHTA, CDR2 FQGNSA. Trimming removed 2 bases from V and 5 bases from J, with 15 bases in between. This CDR3 contains 15 residues. CDR3 sequence: CASSLNPGVVETQYF. The CDR3 DNA follows: TGTGCCAGCAGCTTAAATCCGGGAGTAGTTGAGACCCAGTACTTC.

The chain is built from TRBV28 and TRBJ1-5; 8 nucleotides match TRBD1. Germline CDR1 and CDR2: MDHEN and SYDVKM. Trimming took 5 bases from V and 6 from J; bases not matched to a gene: 12. The CDR3 covers 16 residues. CDR3 in amino acids: CASSKAGGNYGQPQHF. CDR3 DNA: TGTGCCAGCAGTAAGGCAGGGGGCAATTATGGTCAGCCCCAGCATTTT.

This clonotype was seen ten or more times. The CDR3 loop is CASRSQGAGETQYF. CDR3 nucleotides: TGTGCCAGCAGATCACAGGGGGCTGGGGAGACCCAGTACTTC. The V gene is TRBV28, the J gene TRBJ2-5; 9 positions match TRBD1. Germline loops: CDR1 MDHEN, CDR2 SYDVKM. V was pared by 6 bases and J by 5 bases, with 7 bases of the junction left unmatched. The CDR3 has 14 amino acids.

This clonotype was observed many times. For the CDR3, the DNA is TGCAGCGTTGGTGTCACATCGGATGGGGAGACCCAGTACTTC. Translated, it gives CSVGVTSDGETQYF. V usage is TRBV29-1 and J usage is TRBJ2-5; D call uncertain. CDR1 and CDR2 (germline): SQVTM, ANQGSEA. The CDR3 runs to 14 residues. V lost 4 bases and J 5 bases, leaving 17 bases between the germline ends.

The sample holds many counts of this clonotype. J is TRBJ2-1 and V is TRBV12-3 or TRBV12-4; 11 nucleotides line up with TRBD2. The CDR3 covers 15 residues. V shed 5 bases and J 10 bases; nucleotides not matched to a gene: 10. In DNA form, the CDR3 reads TGTGCCAGCAGTCCCCTCACTAGCGGGAGTAACGAGCAGTTCTTC. Its protein product is CASSPLTSGSNEQFF.

This clonotype was seen many times. V and J are TRBV12-5 and TRBJ2-5; 10 bases fit TRBD1. CDR1 and CDR2 (germline): LGHNT, FRNRAP. The CDR3 is 16 residues long. The ends lost 6 bases at V and 2 bases at J; junction bases unmatched: 9. CDR3 sequence (DNA): TGTGCTAGTGGCCCTCCGACAGGGGGCTTACAAGAGACCCAGTACTTC. It codes for CASGPPTGGLQETQYF.

This clonotype has only a few counts. The chain is built from TRBV7-9 and TRBJ1-4, with 8 bases that match TRBD1. The CDR3 spans 16 residues. The germline CDR1 and CDR2 sequences are SEHNR and FQNEAQ (reference sequence). The trim removed 4 bases at V and 3 bases at J, leaving 7 bases unmatched. CDR3: CASSWTQGAPNEKLFF. The CDR3 DNA reads TGTGCCAGCAGCTGGACTCAGGGGGCGCCTAATGAAAAACTGTTTTTT.

This clonotype was observed many times. The V and J genes are TRBV5-1 and TRBJ2-1; D might be TRBD2 (6 bases). The CDR3 runs 18 residues. V dropped 2 bases and J dropped 0 bases, with 18 bases sitting between them. Germline V lookup: CDR1 SGHRS, CDR2 YFSETQ. The CDR3, as DNA: TGCGCCAGCAGCTTAATTGGTTTAGCGGACAACTCCTACAATGAGCAGTTCTTC. Its translation is CASSLIGLADNSYNEQFF.

This clonotype was seen ten or more times. The V gene is TRBV5-4, the J gene TRBJ2-5; 8 nucleotides line up with TRBD2. The ends lost 4 bases at V and 1 base at J; junction bases unmatched: 9. The CDR3 loop spans 16 amino acids. CDR1 is SGHNT, CDR2 YYREEE, per germline (reference sequence). CDR3: CASSPEGLVGQETQYF. CDR3 DNA sequence: TGTGCCAGCAGCCCCGAGGGACTAGTGGGCCAAGAGACCCAGTACTTC.

This chain joins TRBV19 and TRBJ2-3; 10 bases map to TRBD1. The CDR3 runs 14 residues. V gave up 3 bases and J gave up 6 bases; unmatched junction bases: 3. Per the germline V gene, CDR1 is LNHDA and CDR2 is SQIVND (reference sequence). The CDR3 sequence is CASSMGQGYDTQYF. DNA for the CDR3: TGTGCCAGTAGTATGGGACAGGGGTACGATACGCAGTATTTT.

A remark on this clonotype: One end of the junction varies from germline; a read error may be responsible. The V and J genes are TRBV6-2 or TRBV6-3 and TRBJ2-2; D might be TRBD1 (6 bases). This CDR3 spans 19 amino acids. CDR1 is MNHEY and CDR2 is SVGEGT in the germline V gene. This chain's CDR3 is CVSSYSWDTLPSNTGELFF. The CDR3 DNA is TGTGTCAGCAGTTACTCGTGGGACACGTTACCCTCGAACACCGGGGAGCTGTTTTTT.

The chain combines TRBV3-1 with TRBJ1-1; TRBD1 matches at 8 bases. Germline CDR1 LGHDT, CDR2 YNNKEL (reference sequence). This CDR3 has 16 residues. The V and J ends lost 5 bases and 4 bases, in that order; junction bases with no gene match: 12. CDR3 loop: CASSVRTGWFFTEAFF. CDR3 nucleotide sequence: TGTGCCAGCAGCGTCCGGACAGGGTGGTTTTTCACTGAAGCTTTCTTT.

This clonotype was found many times. The chain links TRBV12-3 or TRBV12-4 to TRBJ2-4; D is unclear. V lost 1 base, J lost 6 bases, and 10 bases lay in between. The CDR3 totals 14 residues. CDR3 nucleotide sequence: TGTGCCAGCAGTTTAGGGTCAGCTTTAAACATTCAGTACTTC. Its protein is CASSLGSALNIQYF.

There are many counts of this clonotype. This chain links TRBV10-3 with TRBJ2-6; 7 bases align to TRBD1. CDR3 length: 14 amino acids. The germline V gene has CDR1 ENHRY and CDR2 SYGVKD. With 0 bases clipped from V and 12 bases from J, the junction kept 5 bases outside the gene matches. CDR3 coding DNA: TGTGCCATCAGTGAGTCCGAGGGGGCAGGCGTCCTGACTTTC. This gives the protein CAISESEGAGVLTF.

The chain has TRBV4-1 and TRBJ2-7; maybe TRBD2 (6 bases). The CDR3 loop spans 15 amino acids. V was trimmed by 3 bases and J by 4 bases, leaving 16 bases between them. The germline gives CDR1 MGHRA, CDR2 YSYEKL. The CDR3 sequence: CASSQISSGAYEQYF. CDR3 coding DNA: TGCGCCAGCAGCCAGATCAGTAGCGGTGCGTACGAGCAGTACTTC.

The gene calls are TRBV2 and TRBJ2-7, with TRBD2 as a possible D gene (5 bases). This CDR3 spans 14 amino acids. V lost 6 bases, J lost 2 bases, and 14 bases lay in between. Germline V gene sequence: CDR1 SNHLY, CDR2 FYNNEI. The chain's CDR3 is CASRTRPGAYEQYF. In DNA form, the CDR3 reads TGTGCCAGCAGAACCCGACCCGGGGCCTACGAGCAGTACTTC.

This clonotype was recorded at least ten times. The chain is built from TRBV10-2 and TRBJ2-5; no clear D. Germline CDR1 WSHSY, CDR2 SAAADI. CDR3 length: 14 residues. The V and J ends lost 0 bases and 5 bases respectively, with 10 bases between them. The chain's CDR3 is CASSESDGLETQYF. The CDR3 region has the DNA TGCGCCAGCAGTGAGTCCGATGGGTTGGAGACCCAGTACTTC.

The sample holds many counts of this clonotype. This chain connects TRBV11-2 to TRBJ1-5; D is uncertain. With 2 bases removed from V and 1 base from J, the gap between germline ends came to 15 bases. The CDR3 is made up of 17 amino acids. Germline values: CDR1 SGHAT, CDR2 FQNNGV. This CDR3 is CASSLTPNAKSNQPQHF. CDR3 nucleotide sequence: TGTGCCAGCAGCTTAACCCCAAACGCGAAGAGCAATCAGCCCCAGCATTTT.

This clonotype was picked up a small number of times. The V and J genes are TRBV7-8 and TRBJ2-3, with 8 positions matching TRBD1. Germline V gene sequence: CDR1 SGHVS, CDR2 FQNEAQ. The trim removed 5 bases at V and 2 bases at J, leaving 6 bases unmatched. The CDR3 totals 15 residues. The CDR3 loop reads CASSTGQGFTDTQYF. In DNA form, the CDR3 reads TGTGCCAGCAGCACCGGACAGGGCTTCACAGATACGCAGTATTTT.